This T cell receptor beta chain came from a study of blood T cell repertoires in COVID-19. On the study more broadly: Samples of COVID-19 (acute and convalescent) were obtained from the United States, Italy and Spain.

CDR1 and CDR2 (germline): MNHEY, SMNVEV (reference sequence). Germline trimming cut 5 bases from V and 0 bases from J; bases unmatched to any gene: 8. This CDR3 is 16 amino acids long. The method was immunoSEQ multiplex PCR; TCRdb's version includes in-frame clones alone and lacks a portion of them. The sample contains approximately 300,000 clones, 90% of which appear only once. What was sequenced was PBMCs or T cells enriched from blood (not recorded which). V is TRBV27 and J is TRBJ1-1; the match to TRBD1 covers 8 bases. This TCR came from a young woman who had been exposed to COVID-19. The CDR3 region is CASSQLTGGVNTEAFF. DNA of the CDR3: TGTGCCAGCAGTCAACTAACAGGGGGGGTGAACACTGAAGCTTTCTTT.